This is a list of T cell receptor beta chains from one sample in a study of T cells in localized non-small cell lung cancer. The method was immunoSEQ multiplex PCR; TCRdb's version includes in-frame clones alone and lacks a portion of them. The data contain about 1,400 clones, approximately 30% of them singletons. This material consisted of lung tumor tissue, taken before any cancer treatment. These receptors all come from a male donor aged 60 or over with stage II squamous cell lung carcinoma. Both conserved end residues are part of each CDR3. Each record gives: clone size, J gene, D gene, V gene, CDR3 protein, CDR3 DNA. D genes are given only for firm matches. Clone size is stated in some rows and not others, as once, few, many or a class when expanded.

>NA|TRBJ1-2|NA|TRBV6-7
CASSYSNGGYTF
TGTGCCAGCAGTTACTCGAACGGGGGCTACACCTTC
>NA|TRBJ1-1|NA|TRBV19
CASSIGIRNRVPSEAFF
TGTGCCAGTAGTATAGGAATAAGAAACAGGGTACCCTCTGAAGCTTTCTTT
>NA|TRBJ1-2|NA|TRBV6-1
CASSEAGPGDYGYTF
TGTGCCAGCAGTGAAGCAGGACCAGGAGACTATGGCTACACCTTC
>few|TRBJ2-5|NA|TRBV29-1
CSVSAAQETQYF
TGCAGCGTATCAGCGGCCCAAGAGACCCAGTACTTC
>NA|TRBJ2-7|TRBD2|TRBV29-1
CSALFSGGAREQYF
TGCAGCGCGCTCTTTAGCGGGGGGGCCCGCGAGCAGTACTTC
>few|TRBJ1-5|NA|TRBV19
CASSRQRYSNQPQHF
TGTGCCAGTAGTAGGCAGAGATATAGCAATCAGCCCCAGCATTTT
>NA|TRBJ2-1|TRBD2|TRBV10-2
CASALSGTTSYNEQFF
TGCGCCAGTGCTCTTTCCGGGACTACTTCCTACAATGAGCAGTTCTTC
>few|TRBJ2-2|NA|TRBV9
CASRGTSNTGELFF
TGTGCCAGCAGAGGGACATCGAACACCGGGGAGCTGTTTTTT
>NA|TRBJ1-3|NA|TRBV6-8
CAITRGVAGNTIYF
TGTGCCATCACCCGTGGGGTGGCTGGAAACACCATATATTTT
>few|TRBJ2-2|NA|TRBV29-1
CSVEQGYTGELFF
TGCAGCGTTGAACAGGGGTACACCGGGGAGCTGTTTTTT
>NA|TRBJ1-6|NA|TRBV19
CASSIDSRQGSSYNSPLHF
TGTGCCAGTAGTATAGATTCACGGCAGGGGAGCTCCTATAATTCACCCCTCCACTTT
>NA|TRBJ2-5|NA|TRBV11-3
CASRAGPTAETQYF
TGTGCCAGCAGGGCGGGACCAACGGCAGAGACCCAGTACTTC
>large|TRBJ1-4|NA|TRBV11-3
CASSSVRQAANEKLFF
TGTGCCAGCAGCTCCGTGAGACAGGCAGCTAATGAAAAACTGTTTTTT
>NA|TRBJ2-3|NA|TRBV29-1
CSVDDWEHPSTDTQYF
TGCAGCGTTGATGATTGGGAACACCCTAGCACAGATACGCAGTATTTT
>few|TRBJ2-3|TRBD2|TRBV9
CASSVDVSGGTDTQYF
TGTGCCAGCAGCGTAGACGTTAGCGGGGGCACAGATACGCAGTATTTT
>NA|TRBJ1-2|NA|TRBV19
CATREGANGYTF
TGTGCCACCCGGGAGGGAGCCAATGGCTACACCTTC
>NA|TRBJ1-6|NA|TRBV19
CASSMGFGDNSPLHF
TGTGCCAGTAGTATGGGATTCGGGGATAATTCACCCCTCCACTTT
>NA|TRBJ1-4|NA|TRBV10-1
CVSSIGVGEKLFF
TGCGTCAGCAGTATCGGGGTTGGGGAAAAACTGTTTTTT
>NA|TRBJ1-3|TRBD1|TRBV6-8
CASRHRDRASGNTIYF
TGTGCCAGCAGACACCGGGACAGGGCCTCTGGAAACACCATATATTTT
>NA|TRBJ1-5|TRBD1|TRBV12-5
CASGPGQGAAPQHF
TGTGCTAGTGGTCCCGGACAGGGAGCCGCGCCCCAGCATTTT
>medium-sized|TRBJ1-2|TRBD1|TRBV6-8
CASSGTGDYYGYTF
TGTGCCAGCAGCGGGACAGGGGATTACTATGGCTACACCTTC
>few|TRBJ2-1|NA|TRBV6-8
CASRGQSSYNEQFF
TGTGCCAGCAGAGGACAGAGCTCCTACAATGAGCAGTTCTTC
>NA|TRBJ1-5|TRBD1|TRBV28
CASSPRTGPNQPQHF
TGTGCCAGCAGTCCCAGGACAGGGCCCAATCAGCCCCAGCATTTT
>once|TRBJ1-2|NA|TRBV19
CVSSGTLIGYTF
TGTGTCAGTAGTGGAACACTCATCGGCTACACCTTC
>NA|TRBJ1-2|TRBD1|TRBV18
CASSPGQGYGYTF
TGTGCCAGCTCACCAGGACAGGGCTATGGCTACACCTTC
>NA|TRBJ2-7|NA|TRBV6-8
CASIDRYLYEQYF
TGTGCCAGCATCGACAGGTATCTCTACGAGCAGTACTTC
>NA|TRBJ1-2|TRBD1|TRBV14
CASSQEFRDRVDGYTF
TGTGCCAGCAGCCAAGAGTTCCGGGACAGGGTGGACGGCTACACCTTC
>NA|TRBJ1-1|NA|TRBV9
CASSVSVTPGAEAFF
TGTGCCAGCAGCGTGAGCGTGACCCCTGGCGCTGAAGCTTTCTTT
>few|TRBJ2-7|NA|TRBV7-4
CASSLTAGNYEQYF
TGTGCCAGCAGCTTAACGGCCGGGAACTACGAGCAGTACTTC
>NA|TRBJ1-2|TRBD1|TRBV6-8
CASSYKGDSLNYGYTF
TGTGCCAGCTCCTATAAGGGGGACAGCCTCAACTATGGCTACACCTTC
>few|TRBJ2-7|NA|TRBV6-8
CASSYSVGDPYEQYF
TGTGCCAGCAGTTACTCAGTCGGGGATCCCTACGAGCAGTACTTC
>NA|TRBJ1-1|TRBD1|TRBV29-1
CSVPKTGRDRGEAFF
TGCAGCGTACCCAAGACAGGGCGCGATAGAGGTGAAGCTTTCTTT
>NA|TRBJ2-2|TRBD2|TRBV6-8
CASSHQGGEGTGELFF
TGTGCCAGCAGCCATCAAGGAGGGGAGGGGACCGGGGAGCTGTTTTTT
>NA|TRBJ1-4|NA|TRBV10-2
CATYATTNEKLFF
TGCGCCACATATGCCACAACTAATGAAAAACTGTTTTTT